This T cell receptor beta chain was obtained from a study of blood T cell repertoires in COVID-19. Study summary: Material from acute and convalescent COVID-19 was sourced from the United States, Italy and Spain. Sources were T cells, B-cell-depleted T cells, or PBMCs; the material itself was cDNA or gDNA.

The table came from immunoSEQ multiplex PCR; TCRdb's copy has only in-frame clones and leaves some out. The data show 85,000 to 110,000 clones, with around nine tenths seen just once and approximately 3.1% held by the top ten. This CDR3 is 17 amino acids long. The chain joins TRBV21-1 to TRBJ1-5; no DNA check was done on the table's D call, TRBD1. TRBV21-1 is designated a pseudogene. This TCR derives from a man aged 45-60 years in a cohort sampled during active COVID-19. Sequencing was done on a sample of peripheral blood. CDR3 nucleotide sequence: TGTGCCAGCAGCAAAGATCCGGGGACAGGGGACGGCCAGCCCCAGCATTTT. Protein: CASSKDPGTGDGQPQHF.